The present TCR beta chain was sequenced within a study of T cells in Graves' hyperthyroidism and ophthalmopathy. These patients, aged 18 to 65, had recently diagnosed hyperthyroidism lasting under 2 months. Used for diagnoses were clinical symptoms, serum thyroxine and TRAb, thyroid ultrasound and orbital computed tomography. There are a few counts of this clonotype. The antigen is unknown. The V gene end was trimmed by 7 bases and the J gene end by 12 bases; junction bases not matched to a gene: 10. Per the germline V gene, CDR1 is SEHNR and CDR2 is FQNEAQ (reference sequence). The CDR3 sequence is 14 residues long. Amplification yielded TCR beta CDR3 regions, with RNA transcripts as the source. First-round RT-PCR targeting the TCR CDR3 was performed with the HTBI primer set. MiXCR, applied by TCRdb to the multiplex PCR reads, yields one record per CDR3 protein. The repertoire holds roughly 840,000 distinct CDR3 sequences, with 35% to 40% as singletons.

Study-wide results and caveats: Median prediction lead before ophthalmopathy onset was about 6.7 months with the model.

Material: blood. This sequence originates from a young man with Graves' hyperthyroidism. The rearrangement joins TRBV7-9 to TRBJ1-6; 9 bases align to TRBD1. CDR3 in amino acids: CASNPTGGSEPLHF. The CDR3 DNA sequence: TGTGCCAGCAACCCGACAGGGGGGTCGGAACCCCTCCACTTT. The full variable domain, its missing parts supplied by reference TRBV7-9 and TRBJ1-6, is DTGVSQNPRHKITKRGQNVTFRCDPISEHNRLYWYRQTLGQGPEFLTYFQNEAQLEKSRLLSDRFSAERPKGSFSTLEIQRTEQGDSAMYLCASNPTGGSEPLHFGNGTRLTVT.